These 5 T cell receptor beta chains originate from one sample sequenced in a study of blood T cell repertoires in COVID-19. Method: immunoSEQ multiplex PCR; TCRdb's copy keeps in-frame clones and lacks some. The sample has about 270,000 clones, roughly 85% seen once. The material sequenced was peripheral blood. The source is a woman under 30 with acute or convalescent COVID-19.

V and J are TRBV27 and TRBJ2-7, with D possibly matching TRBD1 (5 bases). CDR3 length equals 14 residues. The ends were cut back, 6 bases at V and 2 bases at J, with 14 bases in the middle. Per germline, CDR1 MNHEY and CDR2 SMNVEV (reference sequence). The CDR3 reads CASSWGVNPYEQYF. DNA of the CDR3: TGTGCCAGCAGCTGGGGCGTTAACCCCTACGAGCAGTACTTC.

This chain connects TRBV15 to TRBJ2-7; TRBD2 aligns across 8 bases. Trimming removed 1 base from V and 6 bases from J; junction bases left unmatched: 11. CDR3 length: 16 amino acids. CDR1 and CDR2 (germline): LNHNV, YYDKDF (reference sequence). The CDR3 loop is CATSRVVSGRVPEQYF. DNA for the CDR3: TGTGCCACCAGCAGAGTTGTGAGCGGGAGAGTCCCCGAGCAGTACTTC.

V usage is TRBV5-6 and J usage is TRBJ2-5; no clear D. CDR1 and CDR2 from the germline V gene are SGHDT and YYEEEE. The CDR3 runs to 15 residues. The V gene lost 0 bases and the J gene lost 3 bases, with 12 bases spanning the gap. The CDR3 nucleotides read TGTGCCAGCAGCTTGGCCAGGTTAGATAAAGAGACCCAGTACTTC. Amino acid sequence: CASSLARLDKETQYF.

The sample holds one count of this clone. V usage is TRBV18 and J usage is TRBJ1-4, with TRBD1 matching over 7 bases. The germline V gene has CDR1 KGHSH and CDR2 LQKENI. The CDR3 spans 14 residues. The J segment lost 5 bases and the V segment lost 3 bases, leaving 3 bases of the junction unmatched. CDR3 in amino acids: CASSPTGINEKLFF. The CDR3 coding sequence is TGTGCCAGCTCACCGACAGGGATAAATGAAAAACTGTTTTTT.

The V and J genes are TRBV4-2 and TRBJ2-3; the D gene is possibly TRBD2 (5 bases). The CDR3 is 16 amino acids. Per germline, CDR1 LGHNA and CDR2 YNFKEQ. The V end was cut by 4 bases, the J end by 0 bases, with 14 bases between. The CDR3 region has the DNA TGTGCCAGCAGCCCACTGTCTGGCGGGAGCACAGATACGCAGTATTTT. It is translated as CASSPLSGGSTDTQYF.